This T cell receptor (beta chain) emerged from a study of molecular identifiers for immune sequencing clone quantification. This clonotype was detected many times. Using 10%, 30% or 50% RNA, naive CD8 libraries were derived from approximately 22,000 to 940,000 sorted cells. Trimming stripped 2 bases from V and 2 bases from J, with 11 bases between. CDR1 is MNHEY, CDR2 SVGEGT, per germline. The CDR3 has 15 residues. TCRdb independently ran MiXCR on the PCR reads; one entry per CDR3 protein. The sample contains about 510,000 distinct CDR3 sequences, roughly 24% of which appear only once. The chain uses TRBV6-2 or TRBV6-3 and TRBJ2-3; D remains unclear. This receptor was taken from a human donor in good health. Some libraries in this study had Jurkat cell RNA spiked in. The source material was naive CD8+ T cells from blood, with Jurkat cell RNA spiked in. Subset reported: FACS-sorted CD8+CD4-CCR7+CD45RA+ naive T cells. CDR3 coding DNA: TGTGCCAGCAGTTACGATCCCACCGCCACAGATACGCAGTATTTT. This codes for CASSYDPTATDTQYF.